Following are 21 T cell receptor beta chains from one sample sequenced in a study of cytomegalovirus exposure and HLA in healthy donors (dated by TCRdb to about 2017). The library relied on the immunoSEQ multiplex PCR assay. The multiplex PCR relied on a mix of 60 forward primers for TCR Vbeta segments and 13 reverse primers for TCR Jbeta segments. The table was pulled from immuneACCESS by TCRdb, which kept in-frame rearrangements only. Such tables lose some clones; where checked, under half of the loss comes from unresolved V genes, and the rest has no known cause. The sample yields 140,000 to 150,000 clones; roughly four fifths were counted once. The ten largest clones represent about 2.9% of the sample. Source material: PBMCs. These receptors were collected from a middle-aged man in good health and CMV-seropositive.

The chain uses TRBV28 and TRBJ1-4; possible D gene TRBD1, 5 bases. The CDR3 contains 14 residues. Germline V gives CDR1 MDHEN, CDR2 SYDVKM. V was trimmed by 2 bases and J by 13 bases, leaving 17 bases between them. CDR3 residues: CASSLRGGTGALFF. Written as DNA, the CDR3 is TGTGCCAGCAGTTTAAGGGGTGGCACTGGGGCACTGTTTTTT.

V and J are TRBV2 and TRBJ1-5; a possible D gene is TRBD1 (6 bases). CDR3 length: 15 amino acids. The V end lost 5 bases, the J end lost 6 bases, and 17 bases lay between the germline ends. CDR1 is SNHLY, CDR2 FYNNEI, per germline. This CDR3 reads CASSRQGYGGQPQHF. DNA of the CDR3: TGTGCCAGCAGTCGTCAGGGGTATGGCGGTCAGCCCCAGCATTTT.

Comments on this clone: This sample includes further DNA sequences coding for the same CDR3. The chain uses TRBV27 and TRBJ1-1, with TRBD1 as a possible D gene (5 bases). CDR1 MNHEY and CDR2 SMNVEV come from the germline V gene (reference sequence). This CDR3 region has 15 residues. V lost 7 bases and J lost 3, with 18 bases in between. This chain's CDR3 is CASILSWGTDTEAFF. In DNA, the CDR3 is TGTGCCAGCATTCTCTCTTGGGGCACGGACACTGAAGCTTTCTTT.

The V gene is TRBV4-3, the J gene TRBJ1-1; the D gene is possibly TRBD1 (6 bases). Deletions cut 0 bases from V and 1 base from J, with 9 bases between. There are 15 residues in the CDR3. Germline CDR1 and CDR2: LGHNA and YSLEER. DNA of the CDR3: TGCGCCAGCAGCCAAGATGGGGACAAGAACACTGAAGCTTTCTTT. Translated, it gives CASSQDGDKNTEAFF.

The chain is built from TRBV5-4 and TRBJ2-5; tentative D call: TRBD2 (5 bases). The CDR3 is 13 residues long. Deletions cut 3 bases from V and 6 bases from J, with 12 bases between. Germline V gene data show CDR1 as SGHNT and CDR2 as YYREEE (reference sequence). CDR3 nucleotide sequence: TGTGCCAGCAGCTCCGGGAACGAACAGACCCAGTACTTC. This codes for CASSSGNEQTQYF.

This clone has a handful of counts. V and J are TRBV7-8 and TRBJ2-7, with D maybe TRBD2 (5 bases). The CDR3 spans 13 residues. The V gene lost 1 base and the J gene lost 6 bases, with 10 bases spanning the gap. Looked up from germline, CDR1 is SGHVS and CDR2 is FQNEAQ. CDR3 nucleotides: TGTGCCAGCAGCTTAGTCACACGGGGCGAGCAGTACTTC. Translation: CASSLVTRGEQYF.

This chain links TRBV5-1 with TRBJ2-3; D call uncertain. Germline loops: CDR1 SGHRS, CDR2 YFSETQ. CDR3 size: 11 residues. V dropped 0 bases and J dropped 7 bases, with 3 bases sitting between them. The DNA of the CDR3 is TGCGCCAGCAGCTTGGCAAATACGCAGTATTTT. It encodes CASSLANTQYF.

This clone was detected a few times. At one boundary the junction diverges from the germline segment, which might be a read error. The V gene is TRBV7-9, the J gene TRBJ2-7; TRBD1 matches at 8 bases. The length of the CDR3 is 14 residues. Germline CDR1 is SEHNR and CDR2 is FQNEAQ (reference sequence). The CDR3 DNA is TGTTCCAGCACCTCCGGGACAGGCTCCTACGAGCAGTACTTC. Translating gives CSSTSGTGSYEQYF. The complete variable domain, with remaining parts taken from reference TRBV7-9 and TRBJ2-7, reads DTGVSQNPRHKITKRGQNVTFRCDPISEHNRLYWYRQTLGQGPEFLTYFQNEAQLEKSRLLSDRFSAERPKGSFSTLEIQRTEQGDSAMYLCSSTSGTGSYEQYFGPGTRLTVT.

This rearrangement joins TRBV7-9 to TRBJ2-2; D possibly corresponds to TRBD1 (6 bases). V was trimmed by 1 base and J by 0 bases, leaving 9 bases between them. The germline V gene has CDR1 SEHNR and CDR2 FQNEAQ (reference sequence). CDR3 length: 16 amino acids. CDR3 sequence reads: CASSLVGTTNTGELFF. The CDR3, as DNA: TGTGCCAGCAGCTTAGTCGGGACAACGAACACCGGGGAGCTGTTTTTT. The full variable domain, with the rest looked up from reference TRBV7-9 and TRBJ2-2, is DTGVSQNPRHKITKRGQNVTFRCDPISEHNRLYWYRQTLGQGPEFLTYFQNEAQLEKSRLLSDRFSAERPKGSFSTLEIQRTEQGDSAMYLCASSLVGTTNTGELFFGEGSRLTVL.

The chain is built from TRBV18 and TRBJ2-2; maybe TRBD2 (5 bases). The V end was cut by 6 bases, the J end by 5 bases, with 19 bases between. The CDR3 length is 16 residues. CDR1 is KGHSH and CDR2 is LQKENI in the germline V gene. For the CDR3, the DNA is TGTGCCAGCTCGGACCCAGTGAGGGTAGAGACCGGGGAGCTGTTTTTT. Its protein product is CASSDPVRVETGELFF.

The CDR3 sequence is CASSLPPPTDTEAFF. In DNA form, the CDR3 reads TGTGCCAGCAGTTTACCCCCACCGACAGACACTGAAGCTTTCTTT. V is TRBV28 and J is TRBJ1-1; D may be TRBD1 (5 bases). The CDR3 runs 15 residues. Germline loops: CDR1 MDHEN, CDR2 SYDVKM. Deletions cut 2 bases from V and 3 bases from J, with 13 bases between.

The chain has TRBV18 and TRBJ2-5; possible D gene TRBD1, 5 bases. Germline CDR1 is KGHSH and CDR2 is LQKENI. The V and J ends lost 0 bases and 3 bases respectively, with 8 bases between them. CDR3 length equals 14 residues. CDR3 coding DNA: TGTGCCAGCTCACCACCGGGGCAGAAAGAGACCCAGTACTTC. Translated: CASSPPGQKETQYF.

The genes are TRBV11-3 and TRBJ2-7, with D possibly being TRBD2 (5 bases). Looked up from germline, CDR1 is SGHNT and CDR2 is YENEEA. The CDR3 is made up of 14 amino acids. The V end lost 4 bases, the J end lost 1 base, and 11 bases lay between the germline ends. The CDR3 spells CASSSGDSSYEQYF. The CDR3 DNA reads as TGTGCCAGCAGCTCCGGGGATTCGTCCTACGAGCAGTACTTC.

V usage is TRBV7-3 and J usage is TRBJ1-3; D possibly corresponds to TRBD1 (6 bases). This CDR3 comprises 16 residues. Germline V lookup: CDR1 SGHTA, CDR2 FQGTGA. Trimming removed 1 base from V and 1 base from J, with 11 bases in between. The CDR3 DNA is TGTGCCAGCAGCTTAATGGGGGCGGGTTCTGGAAACACCATATATTTT. Its protein is CASSLMGAGSGNTIYF.

The rearrangement links TRBV30 to TRBJ1-5; 7 nucleotides align to TRBD1. V lost 2 bases to trimming and J lost 6 bases; unmatched junction nucleotides: 7. CDR3 length: 14 amino acids. In germline, CDR1 is GTSNPN, CDR2 SVGIG (reference sequence). The CDR3 sequence: CAWSRGRGVQPQHF. The CDR3 coding sequence is TGTGCCTGGAGTCGGGGCAGGGGGGTTCAGCCCCAGCATTTT.

The V call is TRBV2, the J call TRBJ1-1; D gene ambiguous. From germline, CDR1 is SNHLY and CDR2 FYNNEI. Trimming left V 3 bases short and J 4 bases short, with 12 bases between. This CDR3 spans 14 amino acids. The CDR3 DNA sequence: TGTGCCAGCAGTGATATGATTGGAGTCACTGAAGCTTTCTTT. Amino acids: CASSDMIGVTEAFF.

Worth noting for this clone: The same CDR3 arises from other DNA sequences in this sample as well. The genes are TRBV10-3 and TRBJ2-3; TRBD1 agrees at 9 bases. CDR1 and CDR2 from the germline V gene are ENHRY and SYGVKD. V lost 6 bases, J lost 2 bases, and 12 bases stayed unmatched. CDR3 size: 17 residues. The CDR3 coding sequence is TGTGCCATCAGCGAACCATTAGGGACAGGGACCACAGATACGCAGTATTTT. The encoded protein is CAISEPLGTGTTDTQYF.

The CDR3 loop reads CASSFLAGEAYEQYF. In nucleotides, the CDR3 is TGCGCCAGCAGCTTCCTAGCGGGAGAGGCCTACGAGCAGTACTTC. The V gene is TRBV5-1, the J gene TRBJ2-7; TRBD2 aligns across 10 bases. Trimming removed 2 bases from V and 2 bases from J; junction bases left unmatched: 4. Per germline, CDR1 SGHRS and CDR2 YFSETQ. The CDR3 sequence is 15 residues long.

The chain joins TRBV6-1 to TRBJ2-2, with D unresolved. Germline V lookup: CDR1 MNHNS, CDR2 SASEGT. Trimming took 5 bases from V and 4 from J, leaving 14 bases between them. This CDR3 comprises 15 residues. Here the CDR3 DNA reads TGTGCCAGCAGTCCGCAGAGACTTCTCACCGGGGAGCTGTTTTTT. Protein: CASSPQRLLTGELFF.

Turning to this clone: An end of the junction differs from the germline gene, which may be a read error. The chain uses TRBV7-9 and TRBJ1-1; 7 bases are a match to TRBD1. Per the germline V gene, CDR1 is SEHNR and CDR2 is FQNEAQ (reference sequence). The CDR3 is made up of 15 amino acids. The CDR3 DNA reads TGTTCCAGCAGCTTACCAGGGGGGCCGGGCACTGAAGCTTTCTTT. Its translation is CSSSLPGGPGTEAFF.

The CDR3 coding sequence is TGTGCCAGCAGCGTAGAACCGACAGGGAACGAGCAGTACTTC. Amino acid sequence: CASSVEPTGNEQYF. The rearrangement joins TRBV9 to TRBJ2-5; 7 bases map to TRBD1. The end of the DNA aligns better with TRBJ2-7, so the J call may be wrong. CDR3 length: 14 residues. CDR1 is SGDLS, CDR2 YYNGEE, per germline.